The rows below give T cell receptor beta chains drawn from one sample of a study of beta chain features in type 1 diabetes. This table comes from immunoSEQ multiplex PCR, and its TCRdb copy is limited to in-frame clones, with some not included. The table includes approximately 360,000 clones, 10% to 15% detected once. Sequencing used naive CD4+ T cells from blood. The origin of the receptors is a woman younger than 30 with type 1 diabetes. Both conserved end residues are part of each CDR3. A D gene is named only where the DNA matches it firmly. Size is omitted from some rows. Given values are once, few, many or a class for expanded clones.

V	size	D	J	CDR3	DNA
TRBV28	few	TRBD2	TRBJ2-5	CASSPRYSSGQETQYF	TGTGCCAGCAGTCCACGATACTCTAGCGGACAAGAGACCCAGTACTTC
TRBV4-1	NA	NA	TRBJ1-1	CASSQVGRVPGSEAFF	TGCGCCAGCAGCCAAGTTGGACGGGTCCCGGGGTCCGAAGCTTTCTTT
TRBV28	few	NA	TRBJ2-5	CASANGGAQETQYF	TGTGCCAGCGCTAACGGGGGAGCTCAAGAGACCCAGTACTTC
TRBV7-3	few	NA	TRBJ1-5	CASSRGRAIQPQHF	TGTGCCAGCAGCCGAGGGAGAGCTATTCAGCCCCAGCATTTT
TRBV10-3	NA	NA	TRBJ1-2	CASSYGGNPNYGYTF	TGTGCCAGCAGTTACGGGGGGAACCCGAACTATGGCTACACCTTC
TRBV9	few	NA	TRBJ2-1	CASSSGLLSYNEQFF	TGTGCCAGCAGCTCAGGACTCCTCTCCTACAATGAGCAGTTCTTC
TRBV30	NA	TRBD1	TRBJ1-2	CAWSGSGGYGYTF	TGTGCCTGGAGTGGTTCAGGGGGCTATGGCTACACCTTC
TRBV5-1	few	TRBD1	TRBJ2-2	CASMVTGDTGELFF	TGCGCCAGCATGGTGACAGGGGACACCGGGGAGCTGTTTTTT
TRBV9	few	NA	TRBJ2-6	CASSVTGANVLTF	TGTGCCAGCAGCGTAACAGGGGCCAACGTCCTGACTTTC
TRBV10-3	few	TRBD2	TRBJ2-5	CAISAVRGRQETQYF	TGTGCCATCAGTGCGGTGCGGGGGAGGCAAGAGACCCAGTACTTC
TRBV7-2	few	NA	TRBJ2-3	CASSSRAPDTQYF	TGTGCCAGCAGCTCGCGGGCTCCAGATACGCAGTATTTT
TRBV27	NA	NA	TRBJ2-5	CASSLWGGQWDF	TGTGCCAGCAGTTTATGGGGCGGACAGTGGGACTTC
TRBV18	few	NA	TRBJ2-7	CASSPDITYEQYF	TGTGCCAGCTCACCGGACATCACCTACGAGCAGTACTTC